These 31 T cell receptor beta chains share one sample of origin, sequenced in a study of T-cell memory formation after mild COVID-19. Using its own MiXCR run on the 5' RACE reads, TCRdb lists one record per CDR3 protein. This table holds approximately 570,000 distinct CDR3 sequences, about 20% found once. The sequenced material came from PBMCs or a T cell subset sorted from them (not recorded which). The receptors were gathered from an adult woman who had mild COVID-19 (a few samples of this study predate the infection). Cell type and time point are not known.

The sample holds a few counts of this clonotype. The gene calls are TRBV12-3 or TRBV12-4 and TRBJ2-7, with D possibly matching TRBD1 (5 bases). Trimming took 2 bases from V and 0 from J, leaving 14 bases between them. CDR3 length equals 16 residues. The DNA of the CDR3 is TGTGCCAGCAGTTTACAGGGCGGAATCAGCTCCTACGAGCAGTACTTC. Encoded protein: CASSLQGGISSYEQYF.

This clonotype was counted only a few times. The chain has TRBV28 and TRBJ1-2, with D uncertain. Germline V gene lookup returns CDR1 MDHEN and CDR2 SYDVKM. The CDR3 spans 11 residues. The ends were cut back, 8 bases at V and 3 bases at J, with 7 bases in the middle. As DNA, the CDR3 is TGTGCCAGCGCAGTCGACTATGGCTACACCTTC. It yields the protein CASAVDYGYTF.

The chain uses TRBV6-6 and TRBJ2-3; D uncertain. V was trimmed by 6 bases and J by 6 bases, leaving 4 bases between them. The CDR3 extends over 10 amino acids. Germline V gene sequence: CDR1 MNHNY, CDR2 SVGAGI (reference sequence). The DNA of the CDR3 is TGTGCCAGCAGGTTGGATACGCAGTATTTT. This gives the protein CASRLDTQYF.

The chain has TRBV20-1 and TRBJ2-1; TRBD2 might be the D (6 bases). Trimming removed 6 bases from V and 2 bases from J, with 14 bases in between. The CDR3 sequence is 14 residues long. The germline gives CDR1 DFQATT, CDR2 SNEGSKA (reference sequence). The CDR3 is CSAYGGSPYNEQFF. In DNA, the CDR3 is TGCAGTGCCTATGGGGGGTCCCCCTACAATGAGCAGTTCTTC.

This clonotype was seen many times. The chain is built from TRBV7-2 and TRBJ2-7; D not certain. In germline, CDR1 is SGHTA, CDR2 FQGNSA. CDR3 length equals 14 residues. V was shortened by 2 bases and J by 5 bases, with 13 bases between the two germline ends. The CDR3 nucleotides are TGTGCCAGCAGCTTATCCGGAAGGCGAGACGAGCAGTACTTC. This sequence encodes CASSLSGRRDEQYF.

This clonotype was seen more than once but under ten times. This chain connects TRBV7-3 to TRBJ1-1; D remains ambiguous. This CDR3 is built from 13 residues. The V end was cut by 3 bases, the J end by 5 bases, with 10 bases between. CDR1 is SGHTA and CDR2 is FQGTGA in the germline V gene. The CDR3 region has the DNA TGTGCCAGCAGCTTTGGGATGGGGACTGAAGCTTTCTTT. The encoded protein is CASSFGMGTEAFF.

This clonotype showed up many times. The chain uses TRBV24-1 and TRBJ2-1; tentative D call: TRBD1 (6 bases). This CDR3 is 16 amino acids long. Trimming removed 5 bases from V and 0 bases from J, with 13 bases in between. CDR1 is KGHDR and CDR2 is SFDVKD in the germline V gene. CDR3 nucleotide sequence: TGTGCCACCAGTGGGCTGACAGGCAGCTCCTACAATGAGCAGTTCTTC. Its translation: CATSGLTGSSYNEQFF.

The chain employs TRBV2 and TRBJ2-7; a weak D match, TRBD1 (5 bases). CDR1 SNHLY and CDR2 FYNNEI come from the germline V gene. Trimming cost V 7 bases and J 0 bases, with 19 bases left between them. CDR3 length: 16 residues. In DNA, the CDR3 is TGTGCCAGCACCCCCCGGACATCCCCGAGCTCCTACGAGCAGTACTTC. Its protein is CASTPRTSPSSYEQYF.

This clonotype was counted only a few times. The chain uses TRBV5-1 and TRBJ2-5; 8 nucleotides agree with TRBD1. Trimming cost V 4 bases and J 5 bases; bases outside gene matches: 7. The CDR3 is made up of 14 amino acids. Germline CDR1 SGHRS, CDR2 YFSETQ. CDR3 sequence (DNA): TGCGCCAGCAGCGCACAGGGGGTCGGGGAGACCCAGTACTTC. Its protein product is CASSAQGVGETQYF. Supplemented by reference TRBV5-1 and TRBJ2-5, the full variable domain reads KAGVTQTPRYLIKTRGQQVTLSCSPISGHRSVSWYQQTPGQGLQFLFEYFSETQRNKGNFPGRFSGRQFSNSRSEMNVSTLELGDSALYLCASSAQGVGETQYFGPGTRLLVL.

This sequence joins TRBV6-4 and TRBJ2-1; D is unclear. Trimming left V 6 bases short and J 8 bases short, with 8 bases between. The CDR3 is 11 residues long. Germline V gives CDR1 MRHNA, CDR2 SNTAGT. CDR3 DNA sequence: TGTGCCAGCAGCGATAGTCATGAGCAGTTCTTC. Protein: CASSDSHEQFF.

This clonotype was counted only a few times. CDR3 region: CASSSGGLTENTGELFF. In DNA, the CDR3 is TGTGCCAGCAGCTCAGGGGGGTTGACAGAGAACACCGGGGAGCTGTTTTTT. The chain couples TRBV9 to TRBJ2-2; tentatively, D is TRBD1 (7 bases). The CDR3 totals 17 residues. Germline V gene data show CDR1 as SGDLS and CDR2 as YYNGEE. V lost 4 bases to trimming and J lost 1 base, with 17 bases between them.

This clonotype was recorded many times. J is TRBJ1-6 and V is TRBV5-1; possible D gene TRBD1, 5 bases. This CDR3 comprises 16 residues. Trimming took 1 base from V and 7 from J, leaving 15 bases between them. CDR1 and CDR2 from the germline V gene are SGHRS and YFSETQ. Written as DNA, the CDR3 is TGCGCCAGCAGCTTGATCCGGGACCGGGGCAATTCACCCCTCCACTTT. This sequence encodes CASSLIRDRGNSPLHF.

This clonotype showed up just a few times. The rearrangement uses TRBV25-1 and TRBJ2-1; 7 bases are shared with TRBD1. This CDR3 comprises 14 residues. CDR1 and CDR2 (germline): MGHDK, SYGVNS. V was clipped by 6 bases and J by 4 bases; unmatched bases: 6. CDR3 in amino acids: CASRETGIYNEQFF. The CDR3 nucleotides are TGTGCCAGCAGGGAGACAGGGATATACAATGAGCAGTTCTTC.

There are a few counts of this clonotype. The rearrangement joins TRBV27 to TRBJ2-1; D is unclear. The length of the CDR3 is 12 residues. V lost 2 bases to trimming and J lost 7 bases, with 6 bases between them. Per germline, CDR1 MNHEY and CDR2 SMNVEV (reference sequence). The CDR3, as DNA: TGTGCCAGCAGTTTAAATACAAATGAGCAGTTCTTC. Translated: CASSLNTNEQFF.

This clonotype appeared many times. The chain joins TRBV4-2 to TRBJ2-3, with D perhaps matching TRBD1 or TRBD2 (5 bases each). Deletions cut 4 bases from V and 4 bases from J, with 9 bases between. Germline loops: CDR1 LGHNA, CDR2 YNFKEQ. The CDR3 consists of 13 residues. CDR3 nucleotides: TGTGCCAGCAGCCCGCAGGGAGCAGATACGCAGTATTTT. It specifies CASSPQGADTQYF.

V gene TRBV4-1 combines with J gene TRBJ2-2; D is unclear. The CDR3 is made up of 14 amino acids. Between the trimmed V and J ends, which lost 3 bases and 7 bases, there was a span of 12 bases. Germline V gene data show CDR1 as MGHRA and CDR2 as YSYEKL. The CDR3 nucleotides are TGCGCCAGCAGCCAGGATGAGTGGGACGGGGAGCTGTTTTTT. Its translation: CASSQDEWDGELFF.

This clonotype was seen only a few times. The rearrangement links TRBV6-5 to TRBJ2-7; 8 bases agree with TRBD2. The CDR3 has 14 residues. In germline, CDR1 is MNHEY, CDR2 SVGAGI. The trim removed 2 bases at V and 5 bases at J, leaving 5 bases unmatched. In DNA form, the CDR3 reads TGTGCCAGCAGTTACCTCGGGACTAGTAACGAGCAGTACTTC. Translating it yields CASSYLGTSNEQYF.

J is TRBJ2-1 and V is TRBV15; D is tentatively TRBD1 or TRBD2 (5 bases each). The CDR3 is 18 residues long. CDR1 is LNHNV and CDR2 is YYDKDF in the germline V gene (reference sequence). Deletions cut 0 bases from V and 0 bases from J, with 15 bases between. The DNA for the CDR3 is TGTGCCACCAGCAGAGATAGATCTTACGGGGCCTCCTACAATGAGCAGTTCTTC. Translation gives CATSRDRSYGASYNEQFF.

This clonotype was observed a few times. The genes are TRBV10-3 and TRBJ2-7, with 9 nucleotides matching TRBD1. The trim removed 7 bases at V and 0 bases at J, leaving 7 bases unmatched. This CDR3 has 15 amino acids. CDR1 and CDR2 from the germline V gene are ENHRY and SYGVKD. The DNA of the CDR3 is TGTGCCATCAATGCCGGGACAGGGTACTCCTACGAGCAGTACTTC. Protein sequence: CAINAGTGYSYEQYF.

In this sample, this clonotype turned up a few times. The genes are TRBV19 and TRBJ2-6; D uncertain. CDR1 and CDR2 (germline): LNHDA, SQIVND (reference sequence). The CDR3 covers 14 residues. Trimming removed 10 bases at V and 4 bases at J, with 14 bases between. The CDR3 coding sequence is TGTGCCACCAGAAAGGGTTACGGGGCCAACGTCCTGACTTTC. It translates to CATRKGYGANVLTF. The whole variable domain, remainder taken from reference TRBV19 and TRBJ2-6, is DGGITQSPKYLFRKEGQNVTLSCEQNLNHDAMYWYRQDPGQGLRLIYYSQIVNDFQKGDIAEGYSVSREKKESFPLTVTSAQKNPTAFYLCATRKGYGANVLTFGAGSRLTVL.

This clonotype was counted only a few times. V is TRBV29-1 and J is TRBJ2-5; 9 bases match TRBD2. J gave up 4 bases and V 6 bases, and 6 bases lay outside the gene matches. CDR1 and CDR2 from the germline V gene are SQVTM and ANQGSEA. The CDR3 sequence is 13 residues long. The CDR3 loop reads CSVGGLAGETQYF. The CDR3 DNA reads as TGCAGCGTGGGGGGACTAGCAGGAGAGACCCAGTACTTC.

This clonotype occurred many times. The V gene is TRBV7-2, the J gene TRBJ2-3; D may correspond to TRBD1 or TRBD2 (6 bases each). The V end lost 6 bases, the J end lost 3 bases, and 13 bases lay between the germline ends. The CDR3 runs to 14 residues. Germline V gives CDR1 SGHTA, CDR2 FQGNSA. In DNA form, the CDR3 reads TGTGCCAGCAGTTTGGGGGGCCGTACAGATACGCAGTATTTT. Protein: CASSLGGRTDTQYF.

This clonotype was picked up a small number of times. This chain uses TRBV5-1 with TRBJ1-2; D not certain. CDR3 length: 13 amino acids. V lost 4 bases and J lost 1, with 8 bases in between. Germline V CDR1 and CDR2: SGHRS, YFSETQ. The CDR3 DNA is TGCGCCAGCAGCCCCTTTGGTAACTATGGCTACACCTTC. Translating gives CASSPFGNYGYTF. The full variable domain, completed using reference TRBV5-1 and TRBJ1-2, is KAGVTQTPRYLIKTRGQQVTLSCSPISGHRSVSWYQQTPGQGLQFLFEYFSETQRNKGNFPGRFSGRQFSNSRSEMNVSTLELGDSALYLCASSPFGNYGYTFGSGTRLTVV.

At least ten counts were recorded for this clonotype. In nucleotides, the CDR3 is TGCGCCAGCAGCTTGGTGGGGATGGCTAATGAAAAACTGTTTTTT. It encodes CASSLVGMANEKLFF. V and J are TRBV5-1 and TRBJ1-4; no definite D call. Germline-derived CDR1 and CDR2 are SGHRS and YFSETQ. V dropped 0 bases and J dropped 3 bases, with 9 bases sitting between them. The CDR3 sequence is 15 residues long.

The CDR3 DNA sequence: TGTGCCAGCAGCTTATACACCTACGAGCAGTACTTC. This gives the protein CASSLYTYEQYF. The chain joins TRBV7-2 to TRBJ2-7; D not certain. There are 12 residues in the CDR3. V lost 2 bases and J lost 2, with 4 bases in between. From germline, CDR1 is SGHTA and CDR2 FQGNSA.

The chain uses TRBV29-1 and TRBJ2-1; maybe TRBD1 (6 bases). The germline CDR1 and CDR2 sequences are SQVTM and ANQGSEA. V gave up 6 bases and J gave up 2 bases, with 17 bases separating them. The CDR3 length is 15 residues. CDR3 sequence reads: CSVSAWGQTYNEQFF. CDR3 sequence (DNA): TGCAGCGTATCCGCCTGGGGACAAACCTACAATGAGCAGTTCTTC.

This clonotype has more than one count but fewer than ten. The CDR3 region is CASSFTDTPYNEQFF. The CDR3 nucleotides are TGTGCCAGCAGCTTCACGGACACGCCTTACAATGAGCAGTTCTTC. The V gene is TRBV7-8, the J gene TRBJ2-1; the D gene is possibly TRBD1 (5 bases). The germline gives CDR1 SGHVS, CDR2 FQNEAQ. The ends were cut back, 3 bases at V and 4 bases at J, with 13 bases in the middle. This CDR3 contains 15 residues.

This clonotype was seen a handful of times. The rearrangement links TRBV5-4 to TRBJ2-5; D call uncertain. Germline lookup yields CDR1 SGHNT and CDR2 YYREEE (reference sequence). This CDR3 is 13 amino acids long. Trimming pared 3 bases from V and 1 base from J, leaving 7 bases between. The CDR3 spells CASSSAAQETQYF. As DNA, the CDR3 is TGTGCCAGCAGCTCGGCCGCCCAAGAGACCCAGTACTTC. The whole variable domain, remainder taken from reference TRBV5-4 and TRBJ2-5, is ETGVTQSPTHLIKTRGQQVTLRCSSQSGHNTVSWYQQALGQGPQFIFQYYREEENGRGNFPPRFSGLQFPNYSSELNVNALELDDSALYLCASSSAAQETQYFGPGTRLLVL.

This CDR3 is CSVRTVTTDTQYF. CDR3 in DNA: TGCAGTGTACGTACTGTGACTACGGATACGCAGTATTTT. The chain couples TRBV20-1 to TRBJ2-3; maybe TRBD2 (5 bases). Trimming took off 7 bases at V and 6 bases at J, with 17 bases between the two ends. The CDR3 consists of 13 residues. Looked up from germline, CDR1 is DFQATT and CDR2 is SNEGSKA (reference sequence).

The sample holds a few counts of this clonotype. The chain carries TRBV7-8 and TRBJ2-1; TRBD2 matches 10 bases. The CDR3 sequence is 15 residues long. CDR1 and CDR2 from the germline V gene are SGHVS and FQNEAQ. The junction had 4 bases not matched to a gene; V was cut back by 3 bases and J by 5 bases. CDR3 sequence (DNA): TGTGCCAGCAGCTTGGGACTAGCGAACCACAATGAGCAGTTCTTC. Protein product: CASSLGLANHNEQFF. The variable domain in full, completed from reference TRBV7-8 and TRBJ2-1, reads GAGVSQSPRYKVAKRGQDVALRCDPISGHVSLFWYQQALGQGPEFLTYFQNEAQLDKSGLPSDRFFAERPEGSVSTLKIQRTQQEDSAVYLCASSLGLANHNEQFFGPGTRLTVL.

Only a few counts were recorded for this clonotype. V and J are TRBV4-1 and TRBJ2-7; D may be TRBD2 (5 bases). The CDR3 sequence is 14 residues long. CDR1 is MGHRA, CDR2 YSYEKL, per germline. The ends were cut back, 0 bases at V and 5 bases at J, with 11 bases in the middle. CDR3 bases: TGCGCCAGCAGCCAAGAACGGGGTTTCCACGAGCAGTACTTC. Protein sequence: CASSQERGFHEQYF.